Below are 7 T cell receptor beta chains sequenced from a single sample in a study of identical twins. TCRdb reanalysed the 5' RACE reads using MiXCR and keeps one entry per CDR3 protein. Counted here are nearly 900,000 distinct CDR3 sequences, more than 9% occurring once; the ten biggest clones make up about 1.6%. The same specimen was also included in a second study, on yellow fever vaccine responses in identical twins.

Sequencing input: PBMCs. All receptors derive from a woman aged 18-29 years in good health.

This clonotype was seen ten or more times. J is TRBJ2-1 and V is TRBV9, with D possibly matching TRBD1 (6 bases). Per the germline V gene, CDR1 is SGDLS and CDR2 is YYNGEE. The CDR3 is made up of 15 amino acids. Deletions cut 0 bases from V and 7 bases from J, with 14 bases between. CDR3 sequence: CASSVDSHRANEQFF. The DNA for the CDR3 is TGTGCCAGCAGCGTAGATTCCCACAGGGCGAATGAGCAGTTCTTC.

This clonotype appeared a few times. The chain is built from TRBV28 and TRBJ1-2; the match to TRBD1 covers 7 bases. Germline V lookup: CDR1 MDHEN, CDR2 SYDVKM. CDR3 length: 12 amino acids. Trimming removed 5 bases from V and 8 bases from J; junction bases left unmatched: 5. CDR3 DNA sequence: TGTGCCAGCAGTACTTCAGGGGGAGGCTACACCTTC. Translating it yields CASSTSGGGYTF.

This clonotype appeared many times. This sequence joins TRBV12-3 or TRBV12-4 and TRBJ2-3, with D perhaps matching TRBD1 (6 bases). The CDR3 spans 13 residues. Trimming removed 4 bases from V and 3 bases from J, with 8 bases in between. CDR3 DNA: TGTGCCAGCAGTTCCAGGGGTACAGATACGCAGTATTTT. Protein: CASSSRGTDTQYF.

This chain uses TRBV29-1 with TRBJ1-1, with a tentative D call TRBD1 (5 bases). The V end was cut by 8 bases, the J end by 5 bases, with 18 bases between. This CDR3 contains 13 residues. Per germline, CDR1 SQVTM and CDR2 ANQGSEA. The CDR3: CSLREIKGTEAFF. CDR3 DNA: TGCAGCCTCAGGGAAATAAAAGGGACTGAAGCTTTCTTT.

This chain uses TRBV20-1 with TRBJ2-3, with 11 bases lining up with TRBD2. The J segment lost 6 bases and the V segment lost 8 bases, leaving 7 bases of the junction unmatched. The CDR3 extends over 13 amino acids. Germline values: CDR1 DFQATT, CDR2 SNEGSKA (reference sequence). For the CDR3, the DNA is TGCAGTATTTTAGCGGGAGGGACGGATACGCAGTATTTT. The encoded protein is CSILAGGTDTQYF.

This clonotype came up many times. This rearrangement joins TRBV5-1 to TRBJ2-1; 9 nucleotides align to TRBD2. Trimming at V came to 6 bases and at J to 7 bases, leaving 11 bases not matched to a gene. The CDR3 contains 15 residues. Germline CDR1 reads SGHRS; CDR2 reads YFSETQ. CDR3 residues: CASNLLAGAENEQFF. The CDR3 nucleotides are TGCGCCAGCAACCTATTAGCGGGAGCGGAAAATGAGCAGTTCTTC.

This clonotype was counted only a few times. In DNA form, the CDR3 reads TGTGCCAGCAGGCACGGACAGATACAAGAGACCCAGTACTTC. Translated: CASRHGQIQETQYF. The V gene is TRBV6-1, the J gene TRBJ2-5; tentatively, D is TRBD1 (6 bases). This CDR3 region has 14 residues. Per the germline V gene, CDR1 is MNHNS and CDR2 is SASEGT. V lost 6 bases and J lost 2, with 13 bases in between.